What follows are 22 T cell receptor beta chains derived from one specimen sequenced in a study of shared clonotypes between healthy human individuals. Measured with immunoSEQ multiplex PCR; TCRdb has only the in-frame clones, and not every one. The sample lists a few million clones, just over 90% occurring once. Source material: naive CD4+ T cells sorted from blood. Subset of the sample: CD45RA+ positively selected. The source of these receptors is a man aged 18 to 29 in good health.

This clone was detected only once. The chain joins TRBV4-1 to TRBJ2-2; tentative D call: TRBD1 (6 bases). Germline CDR1 MGHRA, CDR2 YSYEKL. This CDR3 is 15 amino acids long. V was pared by 4 bases and J by 1 base, with 10 bases between. CDR3 in amino acids: CASSPGQLNTGELFF. The CDR3 bases are TGCGCCAGCAGCCCCGGACAGCTGAACACCGGGGAGCTGTTTTTT.

This clone was recorded only once. This chain uses TRBV7-9 with TRBJ1-2; TRBD1 aligns across 9 bases. The length of the CDR3 is 16 residues. V lost 4 bases to trimming and J lost 2 bases; unmatched junction nucleotides: 8. CDR1 SEHNR and CDR2 FQNEAQ come from the germline V gene (reference sequence). CDR3 in amino acids: CASSSNNRGQNYGYTF. The CDR3 DNA reads TGTGCCAGCAGCTCCAACAACAGGGGGCAAAACTATGGCTACACCTTC. Complete variable domain (other parts from reference TRBV7-9 and TRBJ1-2): DTGVSQNPRHKITKRGQNVTFRCDPISEHNRLYWYRQTLGQGPEFLTYFQNEAQLEKSRLLSDRFSAERPKGSFSTLEIQRTEQGDSAMYLCASSSNNRGQNYGYTFGSGTRLTVV.

This sequence joins TRBV2 and TRBJ1-1; 8 positions match TRBD1. Looked up from germline, CDR1 is SNHLY and CDR2 is FYNNEI. The J segment lost 7 bases and the V segment lost 10 bases, leaving 11 bases of the junction unmatched. CDR3 length: 13 amino acids. CDR3 region: CATVADREGEAFF. CDR3 in DNA: TGTGCCACCGTTGCGGACAGGGAGGGTGAAGCTTTCTTT. Looking up the rest from reference TRBV2 and TRBJ1-1 gives the full variable domain: EPEVTQTPSHQVTQMGQEVILRCVPISNHLYFYWYRQILGQKVEFLVSFYNNEISEKSEIFDDQFSVERPDGSNFTLKIRSTKLEDSAMYFCATVADREGEAFFGQGTRLTVV.

The chain couples TRBV7-8 to TRBJ2-7; D tentatively reads TRBD1 or TRBD2 (5 bases each). Trimming left V 1 base short and J 2 bases short, with 12 bases between. The germline gives CDR1 SGHVS, CDR2 FQNEAQ. The CDR3 consists of 15 residues. The CDR3 here is CASSLDGTGAYEQYF. CDR3 nucleotide sequence: TGTGCCAGCAGCTTAGATGGGACCGGAGCCTACGAGCAGTACTTC. Using reference TRBV7-8 and TRBJ2-7 for the parts outside the CDR3, the full variable domain is GAGVSQSPRYKVAKRGQDVALRCDPISGHVSLFWYQQALGQGPEFLTYFQNEAQLDKSGLPSDRFFAERPEGSVSTLKIQRTQQEDSAVYLCASSLDGTGAYEQYFGPGTRLTVT.

This chain uses TRBV19 with TRBJ1-1; the D is unclear. The V end lost 4 bases, the J end lost 0 bases, and 18 bases lay between the germline ends. This CDR3 spans 17 amino acids. Germline-derived CDR1 and CDR2 are LNHDA and SQIVND (reference sequence). The CDR3 DNA reads as TGTGCCAGTAGTAAGGAGCAGAGGGCCCTTATGAACACTGAAGCTTTCTTT. Residues: CASSKEQRALMNTEAFF.

The rearrangement uses TRBV7-9 and TRBJ1-5, with D perhaps matching TRBD1 (6 bases). CDR1 and CDR2 (germline): SEHNR, FQNEAQ (reference sequence). Trimming removed 5 bases from V and 3 bases from J, with 17 bases in between. The CDR3 loop spans 16 amino acids. CDR3: CASSPLRRDNNQPQHF. In DNA form, the CDR3 reads TGTGCCAGCAGCCCCCTTAGGAGGGACAACAATCAGCCCCAGCATTTT.

This chain joins TRBV29-1 and TRBJ2-3, with TRBD2 identical over 8 bases. Trimming took 5 bases from V and 2 from J; bases not matched to a gene: 6. The CDR3 is made up of 14 amino acids. Germline V lookup: CDR1 SQVTM, CDR2 ANQGSEA. This chain's CDR3 is CSVSYSGTTDTQYF. The CDR3 DNA follows: TGCAGCGTTTCGTATAGCGGGACCACAGATACGCAGTATTTT.

V gene TRBV6-1 combines with J gene TRBJ1-5, with D tentatively TRBD1 (5 bases). V lost 10 bases and J lost 5, with 15 bases in between. The CDR3 runs to 13 residues. CDR1 and CDR2 from the germline V gene are MNHNS and SASEGT. The CDR3 nucleotides are TGTGCCACCATGGCGGGACTTGATCAGCCCCAGCATTTT. Amino acid sequence: CATMAGLDQPQHF.

The V gene is TRBV27, the J gene TRBJ2-1; the match to TRBD2 covers 13 bases. Germline V CDR1 and CDR2: MNHEY, SMNVEV (reference sequence). V gave up 7 bases and J gave up 7 bases; unmatched junction bases: 19. This CDR3 has 19 residues. The CDR3 sequence is CASTPVPGLAGSNGNEQFF. The DNA of the CDR3 is TGTGCCAGCACCCCGGTCCCGGGACTAGCGGGGAGCAATGGGAATGAGCAGTTCTTC.

The V gene is TRBV9, the J gene TRBJ2-1, with D possibly being TRBD2 (6 bases). Per germline, CDR1 SGDLS and CDR2 YYNGEE. V shed 2 bases and J shed 7 bases, with 13 bases lying between them. The CDR3 loop spans 14 amino acids. The CDR3 DNA follows: TGTGCCAGCAGCGTGCCCGGAGGGTTAAATGAGCAGTTCTTC. This sequence encodes CASSVPGGLNEQFF.

The gene calls are TRBV5-4 and TRBJ2-5; 14 bases line up with TRBD2. V was clipped by 4 bases and J by 0 bases; unmatched bases: 5. The germline V gene encodes CDR1 SGHNT and CDR2 YYREEE (reference sequence). The CDR3 runs to 17 residues. The chain's CDR3 is CASSPGLAGAYQETQYF. CDR3 nucleotide sequence: TGTGCCAGCAGCCCGGGACTAGCGGGAGCCTACCAAGAGACCCAGTACTTC.

The chain employs TRBV30 and TRBJ1-6, with 7 bases that match TRBD1. This CDR3 region has 14 residues. V shed 2 bases, J shed 4 bases, and the junction held 2 bases outside the gene matches. Per the germline V gene, CDR1 is GTSNPN and CDR2 is SVGIG (reference sequence). CDR3 DNA: TGTGCCTGGAGTACGGGACAGTATAATTCACCCCTCCACTTT. Protein: CAWSTGQYNSPLHF.

The chain recombines TRBV7-2 with TRBJ2-5, with TRBD1 as a possible D gene (5 bases). CDR1 and CDR2 from the germline V gene are SGHTA and FQGNSA. The V gene lost 5 bases and the J gene lost 5 bases, with 18 bases spanning the gap. The CDR3 totals 15 residues. DNA for the CDR3: TGTGCCAGCAGCCCCCCGAACGCAGGGCCGGAGACCCAGTACTTC. Translated: CASSPPNAGPETQYF.

This clone was detected only once. The rearrangement joins TRBV19 to TRBJ2-2; 7 bases line up with TRBD2. J lost 0 bases, V lost 7 bases, and 5 bases had no gene match. The length of the CDR3 is 15 residues. CDR1 and CDR2 (germline): LNHDA, SQIVND (reference sequence). The CDR3 is CASTPGRPNTGELFF. CDR3 in DNA: TGTGCCAGTACCCCCGGGAGGCCGAACACCGGGGAGCTGTTTTTT.

The chain links TRBV18 to TRBJ2-7; D gene uncertain. Germline CDR1 and CDR2: KGHSH and LQKENI. Trimming pared 3 bases from V and 2 bases from J, leaving 11 bases between. The CDR3 length is 14 residues. CDR3 nucleotides: TGTGCCAGCTCACCTATCCAAGGACCCTACGAGCAGTACTTC. It translates to CASSPIQGPYEQYF.

The rearrangement links TRBV21-1 to TRBJ2-7; the tabulated D call, TRBD2, remains unverified against the DNA. TRBV21-1 constitutes a pseudogene. The CDR3 is made up of 13 amino acids. For the CDR3, the DNA is TGTGCCAGCAGTGCCCGGTCTGAATACGAGCAGTACTTC. Its protein product is CASSARSEYEQYF.

The chain employs TRBV10-3 and TRBJ1-5; 8 bases match TRBD1. The germline CDR1 and CDR2 sequences are ENHRY and SYGVKD. Trimming took 10 bases from V and 0 from J; bases not matched to a gene: 8. This CDR3 region has 15 residues. CDR3 amino acids: CATTGGGNSNQPQHF. The DNA for the CDR3 is TGTGCCACAACAGGGGGAGGGAATAGCAATCAGCCCCAGCATTTT.

This rearrangement joins TRBV28 to TRBJ2-6; 9 bases line up with TRBD1. Germline V gene data show CDR1 as MDHEN and CDR2 as SYDVKM. V was pared by 4 bases and J by 0 bases, with 10 bases of the junction left unmatched. This CDR3 has 19 residues. As DNA, the CDR3 is TGTGCCAGCAGTTCCCGGGACAGGGTATCCCTCTCTGGGGCCAACGTCCTGACTTTC. Translated, it gives CASSSRDRVSLSGANVLTF.

A word on this clone: Additional DNA sequences in this sample encode the identical CDR3. V gene TRBV10-3 combines with J gene TRBJ1-5, with D possibly matching TRBD1 (6 bases). This CDR3 has 13 amino acids. In germline, CDR1 is ENHRY, CDR2 SYGVKD. The V gene lost 4 bases and the J gene lost 6 bases, with 10 bases spanning the gap. The CDR3 DNA reads TGTGCCATCAGTGCCGGGGGCGGTCAGCCCCAGCATTTT. This codes for CAISAGGGQPQHF.

The V gene is TRBV19, the J gene TRBJ2-4, with 15 bases lining up with TRBD2. CDR3 length equals 17 residues. Germline CDR1 is LNHDA and CDR2 is SQIVND (reference sequence). V shed 2 bases and J 7 bases; nucleotides not matched to a gene: 6. The CDR3: CASSILGLAGGPNIQYF. DNA of the CDR3: TGTGCCAGTAGTATATTAGGACTAGCGGGAGGGCCGAACATTCAGTACTTC.

The rearrangement links TRBV2 to TRBJ2-1, with 14 bases identical to TRBD2. This CDR3 has 14 amino acids. V lost 8 bases to trimming and J lost 4 bases; unmatched junction nucleotides: 1. Germline V lookup: CDR1 SNHLY, CDR2 FYNNEI. The CDR3 sequence: CASRLAGGYNEQFF. The CDR3 bases are TGTGCCAGCCGACTAGCGGGGGGGTACAATGAGCAGTTCTTC.

CDR3 residues: CASSDSGTSGTQYF. As DNA, the CDR3 is TGTGCCAGCAGCGACTCAGGGACTTCTGGTACGCAGTATTTT. This chain links TRBV7-9 with TRBJ2-3; TRBD2 might be the D (6 bases). Germline V gene lookup returns CDR1 SEHNR and CDR2 FQNEAQ (reference sequence). Trimming took 5 bases from V and 8 from J, leaving 17 bases between them. The CDR3 totals 14 residues.